A single sample gave rise to the 15 T cell receptor beta chains below, sequenced in a study of CD8+CD57+ T cells in acquired aplastic anemia. Patients chosen for sequencing had CD8+CD57+ cells that had expanded, as shown by flow cytometry. Researchers used genomic DNA as the template to profile TCR beta VDJ and CDR3. TCRdb fed the reads into MiXCR, producing one record per CDR3 protein. Among 450,000 to 550,000 distinct CDR3 sequences listed, around a third were seen once. The sequenced sample was sorted CD4+, CD8+, or CD8+CD57+ T cells (not recorded which) from PBMCs. The receptor source for this set is a human donor with aplastic anemia.

This clonotype was observed many times. CDR3 in DNA: TGTGCCAGCAGCCCATCAACTGCGGGCTACGAGCAGTACTTC. It codes for CASSPSTAGYEQYF. The chain uses TRBV7-8 and TRBJ2-7, with TRBD2 as a possible D gene (5 bases). The V gene lost 5 bases and the J gene lost 3 bases, with 14 bases spanning the gap. CDR1 is SGHVS and CDR2 is FQNEAQ in the germline V gene. The CDR3 extends over 14 amino acids.

There are many counts of this clonotype. CDR3: CASKTGASNQPQHF. DNA for the CDR3: TGTGCCAGTAAAACAGGGGCGAGCAATCAGCCCCAGCATTTT. V usage is TRBV19 and J usage is TRBJ1-5; 7 bases line up with TRBD1. Per the germline V gene, CDR1 is LNHDA and CDR2 is SQIVND (reference sequence). CDR3 size: 14 residues. The V and J ends lost 7 bases and 1 base, in that order; junction bases with no gene match: 4. Full variable domain (outside the CDR3, taken from reference TRBV19 and TRBJ1-5): DGGITQSPKYLFRKEGQNVTLSCEQNLNHDAMYWYRQDPGQGLRLIYYSQIVNDFQKGDIAEGYSVSREKKESFPLTVTSAQKNPTAFYLCASKTGASNQPQHFGDGTRLSIL.

The sample holds many counts of this clonotype. The chain is built from TRBV15 and TRBJ1-4; D is unresolved. The V gene's germline CDR1 is LNHNV and CDR2 YYDKDF (reference sequence). The CDR3 covers 17 residues. Trimming removed 3 bases from V and 0 bases from J, with 14 bases in between. CDR3 loop: CATSRFAQVATNEKLFF. CDR3 bases: TGTGCCACCAGCAGGTTCGCCCAGGTCGCAACTAATGAAAAACTGTTTTTT.

Comments on this clonotype: A much larger clone differs from this one at a single base, so this may be a read error. The CDR3 region is CASSLAGGQEGGYSF. Here the CDR3 DNA reads TGTGCCAGCAGCTTAGCCGGGGGGCAGGAGGGTGGCTACTCCTTC. The rearrangement uses TRBV7-2 and TRBJ1-2, with a tentative D call TRBD1 (6 bases). This CDR3 has 15 residues. Germline lookup yields CDR1 SGHTA and CDR2 FQGNSA.

This sequence joins TRBV6-1 and TRBJ2-2; D is uncertain. Trimming cost V 7 bases and J 1 base, with 10 bases left between them. This CDR3 spans 14 amino acids. The germline V gene has CDR1 MNHNS and CDR2 SASEGT. The CDR3 bases are TGTGCCAGCATATTGGGCATGAACACCGGGGAGCTGTTTTTT. It yields the protein CASILGMNTGELFF.

With regard to this clonotype: A read error may be the cause here, since a much bigger clone is one base away. V gene TRBV7-3 combines with J gene TRBJ1-1; TRBD1 matches 7 bases. Germline trimming cut 4 bases from V and 1 base from J; bases unmatched to any gene: 6. CDR1 is SGHTA and CDR2 is FQGTGA in the germline V gene. This CDR3 comprises 15 residues. The CDR3 sequence: CASSSTGVRNTEAFF. In DNA form, the CDR3 reads TGTGCCAGCAGCTCCACAGGGGTCAGGAACACTGAAGCTTTCTTT.

This clonotype was seen just once. A clone one base away is much larger, so this may be a read error. The chain joins TRBV18 to TRBJ1-2, with 11 bases that match TRBD1. The CDR3 runs to 14 residues. With 0 bases clipped from V and 8 bases from J, the junction kept 2 bases outside the gene matches. Germline V gene sequence: CDR1 KGHSH, CDR2 LQKENI. The CDR3, as DNA: TGTGCCAGCTCACCACCGAGGGACAGGGGGGGCTACACCTTC. This encodes CASSPPRDRGGYTF.

This clonotype has a handful of counts. The rearrangement links TRBV20-1 to TRBJ2-2; D call uncertain. This CDR3 region has 14 residues. V was clipped by 1 base and J by 3 bases, with 9 bases between them. Germline-derived CDR1 and CDR2 are DFQATT and SNEGSKA (reference sequence). The CDR3 DNA reads TGCAGTGCTAGAGTCCGGGCCCACACCGGGGAGCTGTTTTTT. Its translation: CSARVRAHTGELFF.

Comment on this clonotype: The junction and the germline gene differ at one end; a read error may be behind it. The rearrangement joins TRBV13 to TRBJ2-7; 12 bases line up with TRBD2. The CDR3 is made up of 16 amino acids. The germline gives CDR1 PRHDT, CDR2 FYEKMQ (reference sequence). CDR3 nucleotide sequence: TGTGCCAGCAGCTATTCAAGACTAGCGGGAGTAGGCGAGCGGTACTTC. Translation: CASSYSRLAGVGERYF.

This clonotype showed up just a few times. The chain joins TRBV7-3 to TRBJ2-5; D is ambiguous. Between the trimmed V and J ends, which lost 7 bases and 1 base, there was a span of 7 bases. The CDR3 totals 12 residues. Germline loops: CDR1 SGHTA, CDR2 FQGTGA. CDR3 region: CASNFTQETQYF. The CDR3 nucleotides are TGTGCCAGCAATTTTACCCAAGAGACCCAGTACTTC.

This clonotype showed up just a few times. The rearrangement uses TRBV6-1 and TRBJ1-3; TRBD1 matches 9 bases. The CDR3 has 15 amino acids. Looked up from germline, CDR1 is MNHNS and CDR2 is SASEGT. V gave up 6 bases and J gave up 0 bases; unmatched junction bases: 3. CDR3 bases: TGTGCCAGCAGGAGGACAGGGGACTCTGGAAACACCATATATTTT. Protein sequence: CASRRTGDSGNTIYF.

V gene TRBV15 combines with J gene TRBJ2-7; TRBD1 matches 11 bases. V was pared by 3 bases and J by 3 bases, with 10 bases of the junction left unmatched. The germline V gene has CDR1 LNHNV and CDR2 YYDKDF (reference sequence). CDR3 length: 17 residues. The CDR3 region is CATSSESRGTGGYEQYF. CDR3 nucleotides: TGTGCCACCAGCAGTGAGTCTAGGGGGACAGGGGGCTACGAGCAGTACTTC.

This chain connects TRBV18 to TRBJ1-2; TRBD1 is a possible D gene (5 bases). The CDR3 totals 16 residues. Germline V gene data show CDR1 as KGHSH and CDR2 as LQKENI. Trimming removed 1 base at V and 8 bases at J, with 20 bases between. This CDR3 is CASSPLPPRQMGGYTF. In DNA form, the CDR3 reads TGTGCCAGCTCACCACTTCCCCCTCGACAGATGGGAGGCTACACCTTC.

CDR3 sequence reads: CASSAPGAKSSYNSPLHF. CDR3 DNA: TGTGCCAGTAGTGCTCCAGGGGCGAAAAGCTCCTATAATTCACCCCTCCACTTT. This chain connects TRBV19 to TRBJ1-6, with D maybe TRBD1 (6 bases). Trimming stripped 5 bases from V and 0 bases from J, with 17 bases between. CDR3 length: 18 amino acids. Germline values: CDR1 LNHDA, CDR2 SQIVND (reference sequence).

This rearrangement joins TRBV7-2 to TRBJ1-1; TRBD1 aligns across 7 bases. The CDR3 is 14 amino acids. The V gene's germline CDR1 is SGHTA and CDR2 FQGNSA. After removal of 5 bases from V and 1 base from J, the junction contained 4 bases not matched to a gene. CDR3 coding DNA: TGTGCCAGCAGCCAACAGGGGAGGAACACTGAAGCTTTCTTT. The encoded protein is CASSQQGRNTEAFF.